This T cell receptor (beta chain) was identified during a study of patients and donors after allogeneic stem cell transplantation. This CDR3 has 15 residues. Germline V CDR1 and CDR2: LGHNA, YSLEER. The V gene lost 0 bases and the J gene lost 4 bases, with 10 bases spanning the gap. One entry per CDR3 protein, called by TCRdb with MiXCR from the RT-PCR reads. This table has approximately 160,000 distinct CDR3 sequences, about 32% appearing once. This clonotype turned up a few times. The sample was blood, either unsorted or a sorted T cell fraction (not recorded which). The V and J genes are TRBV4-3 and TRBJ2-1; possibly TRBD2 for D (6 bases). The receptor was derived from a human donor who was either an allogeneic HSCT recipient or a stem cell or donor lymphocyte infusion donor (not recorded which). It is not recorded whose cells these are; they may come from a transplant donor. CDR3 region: CASSQEPRDYNEQFF. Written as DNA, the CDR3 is TGCGCCAGCAGCCAAGAGCCGCGGGATTACAATGAGCAGTTCTTC.